This T cell receptor beta chain was sequenced in a study of post-analysis software for immune sequencing data. Presence of unique molecular identifiers characterized the TCR beta cDNA libraries. TCRdb redid the calling of the PCR reads with MiXCR, one entry per CDR3 protein. The repertoire holds 600,000 to 700,000 distinct CDR3 sequences, with approximately 59% as singletons. Concerning this clonotype: Its antigen is still unknown.

Findings of the study overall: There were about five TRBV segments more frequent in patients than controls, and TRBV5-6, TRBV5-1 and TRBV20-1 were among them. Controls showed significantly higher normalized Chao1 diversity than did multiple sclerosis patients. Under the F measure, samples that were prepared in one batch clustered strongly together.

J was trimmed by 3 bases and V by 0 bases; bases with no gene match: 7. The germline CDR1 and CDR2 sequences are LGHNA and YSLEER. The CDR3 contains 17 residues. V and J are TRBV4-3 and TRBJ2-1; 8 nucleotides align to TRBD2. The clonotype comes from a girl aged 2 to 9 with multiple sclerosis. The sequenced material came from blood. The CDR3 region has the DNA TGCGCCAGCAGCCAAGATCCTAGGAGCGGGGGCTACAATGAGCAGTTCTTC. Its protein is CASSQDPRSGGYNEQFF.